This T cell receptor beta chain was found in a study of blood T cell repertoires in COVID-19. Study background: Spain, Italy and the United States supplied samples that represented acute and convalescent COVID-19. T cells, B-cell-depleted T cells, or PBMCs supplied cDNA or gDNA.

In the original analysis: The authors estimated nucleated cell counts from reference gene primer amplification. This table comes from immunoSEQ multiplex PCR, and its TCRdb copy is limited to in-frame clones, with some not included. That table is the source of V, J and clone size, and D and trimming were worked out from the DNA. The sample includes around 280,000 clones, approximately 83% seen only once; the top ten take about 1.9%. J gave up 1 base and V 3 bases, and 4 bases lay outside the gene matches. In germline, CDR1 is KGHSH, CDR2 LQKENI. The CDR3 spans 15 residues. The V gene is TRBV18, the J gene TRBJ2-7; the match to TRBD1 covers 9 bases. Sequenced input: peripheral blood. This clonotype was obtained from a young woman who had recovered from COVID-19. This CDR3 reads CASSPATGGSYEQYF. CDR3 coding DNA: TGTGCCAGCTCACCCGCGACAGGGGGTTCCTACGAGCAGTACTTC.